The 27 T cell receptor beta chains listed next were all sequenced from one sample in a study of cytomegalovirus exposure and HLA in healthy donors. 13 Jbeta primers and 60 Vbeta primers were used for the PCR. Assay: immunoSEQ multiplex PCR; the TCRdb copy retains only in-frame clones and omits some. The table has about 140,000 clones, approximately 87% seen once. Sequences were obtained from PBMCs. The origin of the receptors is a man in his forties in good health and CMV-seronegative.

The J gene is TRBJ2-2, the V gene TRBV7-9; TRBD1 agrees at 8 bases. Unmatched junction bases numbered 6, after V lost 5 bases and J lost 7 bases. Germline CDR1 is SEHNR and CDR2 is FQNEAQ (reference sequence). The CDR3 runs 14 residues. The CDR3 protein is CASSPQGDVGELFF. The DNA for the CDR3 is TGTGCCAGCAGCCCACAGGGGGATGTCGGGGAGCTGTTTTTT.

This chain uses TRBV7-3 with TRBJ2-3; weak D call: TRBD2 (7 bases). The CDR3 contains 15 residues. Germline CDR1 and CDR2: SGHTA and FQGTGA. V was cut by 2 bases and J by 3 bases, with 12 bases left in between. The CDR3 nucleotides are TGTGCCAGCAGCTTAGGCGGGGGCGCGACAGATACGCAGTATTTT. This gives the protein CASSLGGGATDTQYF.

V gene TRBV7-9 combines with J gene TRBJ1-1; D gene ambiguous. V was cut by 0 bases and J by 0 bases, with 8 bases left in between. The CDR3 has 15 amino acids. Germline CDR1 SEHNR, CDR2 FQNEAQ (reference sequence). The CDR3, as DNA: TGTGCCAGCAGCTTAGCGCGGATTTTGAACACTGAAGCTTTCTTT. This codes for CASSLARILNTEAFF. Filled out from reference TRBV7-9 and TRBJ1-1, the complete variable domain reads DTGVSQNPRHKITKRGQNVTFRCDPISEHNRLYWYRQTLGQGPEFLTYFQNEAQLEKSRLLSDRFSAERPKGSFSTLEIQRTEQGDSAMYLCASSLARILNTEAFFGQGTRLTVV.

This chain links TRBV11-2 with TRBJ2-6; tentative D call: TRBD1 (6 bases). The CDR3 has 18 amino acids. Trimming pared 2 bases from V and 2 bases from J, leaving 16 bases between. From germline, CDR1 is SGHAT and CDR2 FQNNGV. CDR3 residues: CASSLIARGIAGANVLTF. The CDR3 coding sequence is TGTGCCAGCAGCTTAATCGCCAGGGGAATCGCTGGGGCCAACGTCCTGACTTTC.

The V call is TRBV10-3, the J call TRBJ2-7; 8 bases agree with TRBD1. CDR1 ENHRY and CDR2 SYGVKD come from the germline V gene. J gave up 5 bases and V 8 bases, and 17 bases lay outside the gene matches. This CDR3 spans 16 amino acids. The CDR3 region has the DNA TGTGCCATCGGAGGGAGAATAGACAGGGGAGGTAACGAGCAGTACTTC. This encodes CAIGGRIDRGGNEQYF.

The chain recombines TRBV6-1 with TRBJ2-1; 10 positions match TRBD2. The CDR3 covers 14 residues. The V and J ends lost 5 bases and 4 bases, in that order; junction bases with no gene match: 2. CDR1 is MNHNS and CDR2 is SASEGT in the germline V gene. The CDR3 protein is CASSRTSGYNEQFF. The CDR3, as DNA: TGTGCCAGCAGTAGGACTAGCGGATACAATGAGCAGTTCTTC.

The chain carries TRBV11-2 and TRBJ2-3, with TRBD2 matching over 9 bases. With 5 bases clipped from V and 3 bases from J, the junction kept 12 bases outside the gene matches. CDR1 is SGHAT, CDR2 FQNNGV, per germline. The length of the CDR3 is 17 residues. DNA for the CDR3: TGTGCCAGCAGCCCGACATCTCTAGCGGGGCGGACAGATACGCAGTATTTT. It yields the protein CASSPTSLAGRTDTQYF.

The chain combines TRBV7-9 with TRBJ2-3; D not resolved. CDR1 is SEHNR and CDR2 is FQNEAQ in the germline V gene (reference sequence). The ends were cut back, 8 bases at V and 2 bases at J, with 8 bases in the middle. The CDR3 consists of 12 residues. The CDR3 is CASQSYTDTQYF. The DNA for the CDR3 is TGTGCCAGCCAATCCTACACAGATACGCAGTATTTT. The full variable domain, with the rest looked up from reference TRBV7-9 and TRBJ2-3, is DTGVSQNPRHKITKRGQNVTFRCDPISEHNRLYWYRQTLGQGPEFLTYFQNEAQLEKSRLLSDRFSAERPKGSFSTLEIQRTEQGDSAMYLCASQSYTDTQYFGPGTRLTVL.

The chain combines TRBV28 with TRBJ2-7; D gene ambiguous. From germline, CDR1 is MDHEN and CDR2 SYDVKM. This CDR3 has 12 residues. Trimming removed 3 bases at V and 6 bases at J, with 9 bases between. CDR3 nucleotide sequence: TGTGCCAGCAGTTTTTGGCTTGGCGAGCAGTACTTC. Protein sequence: CASSFWLGEQYF.

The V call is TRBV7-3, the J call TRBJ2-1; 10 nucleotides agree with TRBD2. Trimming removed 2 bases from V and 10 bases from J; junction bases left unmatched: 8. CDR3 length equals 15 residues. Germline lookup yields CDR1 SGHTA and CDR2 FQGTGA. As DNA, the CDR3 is TGTGCCAGCAGCTTACGAGCGGGAGGGCTAGGGGAGCAGTTCTTC. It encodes CASSLRAGGLGEQFF.

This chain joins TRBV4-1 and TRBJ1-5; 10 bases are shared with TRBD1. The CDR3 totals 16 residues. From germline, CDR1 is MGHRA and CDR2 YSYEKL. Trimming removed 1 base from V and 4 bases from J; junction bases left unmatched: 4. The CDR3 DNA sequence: TGCGCCAGCAGCCAAGGGATGGGACAGGGGAATCAGCCCCAGCATTTT. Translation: CASSQGMGQGNQPQHF.

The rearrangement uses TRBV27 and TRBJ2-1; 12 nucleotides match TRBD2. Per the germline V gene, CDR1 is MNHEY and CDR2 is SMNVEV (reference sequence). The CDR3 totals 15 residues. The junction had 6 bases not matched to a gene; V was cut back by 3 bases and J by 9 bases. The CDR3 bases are TGTGCCAGCAGTTTCCTAGCGGGGGGGCCAGTTGAGCAGTTCTTC. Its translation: CASSFLAGGPVEQFF.

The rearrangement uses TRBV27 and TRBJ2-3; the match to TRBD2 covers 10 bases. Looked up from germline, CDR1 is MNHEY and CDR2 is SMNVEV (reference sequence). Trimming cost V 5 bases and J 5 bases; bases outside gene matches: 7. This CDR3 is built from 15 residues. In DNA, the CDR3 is TGTGCCAGCAGTCCGAGCGGGGGGGCCTTAGATACGCAGTATTTT. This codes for CASSPSGGALDTQYF.

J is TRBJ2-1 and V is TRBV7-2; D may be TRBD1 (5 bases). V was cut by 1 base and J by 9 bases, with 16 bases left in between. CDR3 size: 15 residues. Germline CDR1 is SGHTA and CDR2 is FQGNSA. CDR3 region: CASSLGQGTYSEQFF. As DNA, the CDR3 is TGTGCCAGCAGCTTAGGCCAGGGTACGTACTCTGAGCAGTTCTTC.

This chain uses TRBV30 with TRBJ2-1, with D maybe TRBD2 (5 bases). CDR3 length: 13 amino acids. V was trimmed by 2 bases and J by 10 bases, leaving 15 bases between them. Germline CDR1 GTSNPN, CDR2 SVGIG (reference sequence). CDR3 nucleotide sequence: TGTGCCTGGAGTAGCGGTCTGGCGGAGGAGCAGTTCTTC. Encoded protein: CAWSSGLAEEQFF.

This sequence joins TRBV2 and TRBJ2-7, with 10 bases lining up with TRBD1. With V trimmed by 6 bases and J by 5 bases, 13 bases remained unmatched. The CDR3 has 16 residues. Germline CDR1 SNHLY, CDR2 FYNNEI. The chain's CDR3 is CASRWETGTGVDEQYF. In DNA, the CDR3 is TGTGCCAGCAGGTGGGAGACCGGGACAGGGGTGGACGAGCAGTACTTC.

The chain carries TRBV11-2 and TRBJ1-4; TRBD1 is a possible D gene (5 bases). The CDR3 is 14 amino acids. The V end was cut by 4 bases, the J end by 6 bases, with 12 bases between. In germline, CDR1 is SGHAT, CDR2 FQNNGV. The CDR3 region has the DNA TGTGCCAGCAGCTCGTCCGGGGGGGATGAAAAACTGTTTTTT. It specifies CASSSSGGDEKLFF.

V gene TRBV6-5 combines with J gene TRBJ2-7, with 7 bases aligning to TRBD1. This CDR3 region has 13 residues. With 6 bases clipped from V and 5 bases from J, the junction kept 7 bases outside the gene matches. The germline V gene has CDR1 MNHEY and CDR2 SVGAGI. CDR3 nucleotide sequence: TGTGCCAGCAGATCAACAGGGGCTAACGAGCAGTACTTC. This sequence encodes CASRSTGANEQYF.

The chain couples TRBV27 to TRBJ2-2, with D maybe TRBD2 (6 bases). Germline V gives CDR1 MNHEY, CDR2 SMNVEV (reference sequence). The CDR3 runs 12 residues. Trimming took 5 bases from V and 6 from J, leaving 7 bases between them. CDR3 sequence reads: CASSGGSGELFF. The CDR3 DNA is TGTGCCAGCAGTGGAGGGTCCGGGGAGCTGTTTTTT.

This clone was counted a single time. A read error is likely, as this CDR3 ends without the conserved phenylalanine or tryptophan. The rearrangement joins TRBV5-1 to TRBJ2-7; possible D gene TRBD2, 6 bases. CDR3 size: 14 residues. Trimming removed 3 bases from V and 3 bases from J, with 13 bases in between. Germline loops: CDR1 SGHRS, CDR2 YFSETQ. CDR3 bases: TGCGCCAGCAGCTCACGGACTAAAAACTACGAGCAGTACCTC. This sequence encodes CASSSRTKNYEQYL.

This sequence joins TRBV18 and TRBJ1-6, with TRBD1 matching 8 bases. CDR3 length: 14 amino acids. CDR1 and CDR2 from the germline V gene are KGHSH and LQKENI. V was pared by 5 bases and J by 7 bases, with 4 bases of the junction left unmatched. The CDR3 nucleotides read TGTGCCAGCTCATCCGGACAGGGAAATTCACCCCTCCACTTT. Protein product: CASSSGQGNSPLHF.

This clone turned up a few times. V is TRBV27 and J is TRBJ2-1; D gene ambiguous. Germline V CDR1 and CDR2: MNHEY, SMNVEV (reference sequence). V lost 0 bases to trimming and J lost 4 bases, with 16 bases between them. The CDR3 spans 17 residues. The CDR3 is CASSLSWSPSEYNEQFF. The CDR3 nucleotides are TGTGCCAGCAGTTTATCGTGGAGCCCGTCGGAGTACAATGAGCAGTTCTTC.

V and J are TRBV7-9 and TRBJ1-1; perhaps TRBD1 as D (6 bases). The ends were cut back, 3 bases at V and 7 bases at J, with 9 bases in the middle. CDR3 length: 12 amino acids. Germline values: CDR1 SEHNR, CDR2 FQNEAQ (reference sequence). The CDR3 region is CASSFVGGEAFF. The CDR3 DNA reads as TGTGCCAGCAGCTTCGTAGGGGGTGAAGCTTTCTTT.

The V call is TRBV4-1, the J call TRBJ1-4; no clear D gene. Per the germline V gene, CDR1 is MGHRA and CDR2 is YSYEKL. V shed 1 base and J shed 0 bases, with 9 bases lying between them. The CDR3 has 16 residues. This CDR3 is CASSQVGSATNEKLFF. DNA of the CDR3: TGCGCCAGCAGCCAAGTGGGGAGCGCAACTAATGAAAAACTGTTTTTT.

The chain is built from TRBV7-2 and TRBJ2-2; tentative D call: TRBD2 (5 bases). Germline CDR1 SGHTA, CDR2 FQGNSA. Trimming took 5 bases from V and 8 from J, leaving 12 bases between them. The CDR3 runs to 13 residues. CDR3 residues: CASSHGVAGELFF. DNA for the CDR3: TGTGCCAGCAGCCACGGGGTAGCTGGGGAGCTGTTTTTT.

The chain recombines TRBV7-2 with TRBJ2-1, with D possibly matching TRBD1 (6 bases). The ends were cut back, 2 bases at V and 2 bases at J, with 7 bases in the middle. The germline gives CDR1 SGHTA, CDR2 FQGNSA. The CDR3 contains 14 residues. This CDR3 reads CASSLRGTYNEQFF. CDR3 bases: TGTGCCAGCAGCTTAAGGGGGACCTACAATGAGCAGTTCTTC.

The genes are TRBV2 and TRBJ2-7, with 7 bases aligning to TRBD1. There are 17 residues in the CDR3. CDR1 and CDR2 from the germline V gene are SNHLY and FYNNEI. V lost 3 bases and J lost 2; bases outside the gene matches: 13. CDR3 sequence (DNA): TGTGCCAGCAGTGATCCGAGTAGGGACAGTAGACCCTACGAGCAGTACTTC. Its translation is CASSDPSRDSRPYEQYF.